This TCR beta chain is from a study of T cells in Graves' hyperthyroidism and ophthalmopathy. As for this clonotype: Its specificity is not known.

Germline V gene lookup returns CDR1 LNHDA and CDR2 SQIVND (reference sequence). CDR3 length equals 14 residues. J was trimmed by 4 bases and V by 6 bases; bases with no gene match: 3. Amplified TCR beta CDR3 regions came from RNA transcripts. The HTBI set primed first-round TCR CDR3 RT-PCR. Each CDR3 protein is one row after TCRdb ran MiXCR on the multiplex PCR reads. The table records hundreds of thousands of distinct CDR3 sequences, more than 45% of them present only once. Stable Graves' hyperthyroidism denoted no ophthalmopathy progression over 18 months. Diagnostic decisions used clinical symptoms, serum thyroxine and TRAb, thyroid ultrasound and orbital computed tomography. Broader study findings: Progression to ophthalmopathy was predicted a median of 6.5 months early.

This chain uses TRBV19 with TRBJ2-5; TRBD1 aligns across 12 bases. The sample comprised peripheral blood or thyroid tissue (not recorded which). This clonotype was obtained from a woman aged 18-35 years with Graves' hyperthyroidism. CDR3 DNA sequence: TGTGCCAGTAGCCCGGGACAGGGGGCAGAGACCCAGTACTTC. This codes for CASSPGQGAETQYF.